A selection of T cell receptor beta chains follows, all from one sample in a study of vaccination and CD4 T cells after COVID-19. TCRdb itself ran the PCR reads through MiXCR, one entry per CDR3 protein. The data contain under 30,000 distinct CDR3 sequences, roughly 34% of them singletons. Their specific antigens are unknown. The starting material was CD4+ T cells from blood, cultured in vitro, obtained about 7 months after SARS-CoV-2 vaccination. The receptor set was obtained from a human donor who had recovered from COVID-19. CDR3s leave out the opening cysteine and the closing phenylalanine or tryptophan. Size is stated for part of the rows, as once, few or many counts, or as a class when the clone is expanded.

V: TRBV20-1
J: TRBJ1-2
size: few
CDR3: SARGTGRYGYT

V: TRBV15
J: TRBJ1-1
size: -
CDR3: ATSTREARAF

V: TRBV19
J: TRBJ2-1
size: -
CDR3: ASSMAGLAGVGNEQF

V: TRBV20-1
J: TRBJ2-5
size: few
CDR3: SALPPSPGTQY

V: TRBV20-1
J: TRBJ2-1
size: -
CDR3: SARDSGTAHYNEQF

V: TRBV20-1
J: TRBJ2-3
size: few
CDR3: SARDGASGTDTQY

V: TRBV5-6
J: TRBJ2-5
size: -
CDR3: ASSLVWASGRDETQY

V: TRBV6-2/TRBV6-3
J: TRBJ1-2
size: -
CDR3: ASSSDRGLGYT

V: TRBV28
J: TRBJ2-7
size: -
CDR3: ASKRDLPYEQY

V: TRBV5-4
J: TRBJ1-2
size: -
CDR3: ASSLAAAYGYT

V: TRBV25-1
J: TRBJ1-1
size: -
CDR3: ASSQSGHQAF

V: TRBV5-5
J: TRBJ1-2
size: -
CDR3: ASSPRDSGYGYT

V: TRBV20-1
J: TRBJ2-1
size: -
CDR3: SARAGGEQF

V: TRBV25-1
J: TRBJ1-2
size: -
CDR3: ASSETGELGYT

V: TRBV7-3
J: TRBJ2-5
size: few
CDR3: ASSLEQGTTQY

V: TRBV20-1
J: TRBJ2-7
size: -
CDR3: SASWSSYEQY

V: TRBV27
J: TRBJ2-3
size: few
CDR3: ASSPLGRAVNTQY

V: TRBV6-2/TRBV6-3
J: TRBJ1-1
size: few
CDR3: ASSYMNTEAF

V: TRBV5-4
J: TRBJ2-3
size: -
CDR3: ASSFANTDTQY

V: TRBV7-2
J: TRBJ1-6
size: medium-sized
CDR3: ASRSGQESSYNSPLH

V: TRBV18
J: TRBJ2-5
size: -
CDR3: ASSRPGVRETQY

V: TRBV24-1
J: TRBJ2-3
size: -
CDR3: ATSDFPNTDTQY

V: TRBV12-3/TRBV12-4
J: TRBJ2-5
size: -
CDR3: ASAPEVQGQETQY

V: TRBV24-1
J: TRBJ2-3
size: -
CDR3: ATSVDGSKGTDTQY

V: TRBV7-9
J: TRBJ2-7
size: few
CDR3: ASSLEEVLPEQY

V: TRBV20-1
J: TRBJ2-7
size: few
CDR3: SASLNYEQY

V: TRBV7-2
J: TRBJ2-3
size: -
CDR3: ASSFWEGTDTQY

V: TRBV20-1
J: TRBJ2-1
size: -
CDR3: SARDDASGSIDEQF

V: TRBV2
J: TRBJ1-5
size: once
CDR3: ASSGTRDQPQH

V: TRBV20-1
J: TRBJ2-3
size: few
CDR3: SAHSSGDGQSTQY

V: TRBV6-1
J: TRBJ1-2
size: -
CDR3: ASSGWLDRYT

V: TRBV7-2
J: TRBJ2-3
size: -
CDR3: ASSPQASTDTQY

V: TRBV27
J: TRBJ2-5
size: few
CDR3: ASSSMRESPQY

V: TRBV20-1
J: TRBJ2-1
size: few
CDR3: SASGIWAGEQF

V: TRBV19
J: TRBJ1-2
size: -
CDR3: ASSILTVTAPYGYT

V: TRBV2
J: TRBJ1-1
size: -
CDR3: ASRARVNTEAF

V: TRBV7-9
J: TRBJ2-1
size: -
CDR3: ASSFLYNEQF

V: TRBV15
J: TRBJ2-1
size: -
CDR3: ATSRDTGGPGEQF

V: TRBV29-1
J: TRBJ1-2
size: few
CDR3: SVGGGHGYT

V: TRBV19
J: TRBJ1-1
size: -
CDR3: ASIGPTENGAGDTEAF